Shown below are 10 T cell receptor beta chains from a single sample sequenced in a study of cytomegalovirus exposure and HLA in healthy donors. The PCR made use of 60 Vbeta and 13 Jbeta primers. Sequencing was performed with immunoSEQ multiplex PCR; in TCRdb, only in-frame clones are kept and a portion is missing. The data hold some 120,000 clones, with approximately 87% observed a single time. Sequencing was done on a sample of PBMCs. The receptors originated from a man aged 18 to 29 in good health and CMV-seropositive.

This sequence joins TRBV5-4 and TRBJ2-3, with D uncertain. V was trimmed by 2 bases and J by 7 bases, leaving 5 bases between them. The CDR3 has 11 amino acids. Per the germline V gene, CDR1 is SGHNT and CDR2 is YYREEE (reference sequence). CDR3: CASSLENTQYF. CDR3 nucleotide sequence: TGTGCCAGCAGCTTAGAGAATACGCAGTATTTT.

The chain joins TRBV2 to TRBJ2-7; TRBD2 matches 11 bases. Germline V gene lookup returns CDR1 SNHLY and CDR2 FYNNEI. The CDR3 covers 15 residues. The junction had 6 bases not matched to a gene; V was cut back by 8 bases and J by 0 bases. The CDR3: CASCPSGGFSYEQYF. The CDR3 nucleotides read TGTGCCAGCTGTCCTAGCGGGGGGTTCTCCTACGAGCAGTACTTC. The full variable domain, with the rest looked up from reference TRBV2 and TRBJ2-7, is EPEVTQTPSHQVTQMGQEVILRCVPISNHLYFYWYRQILGQKVEFLVSFYNNEISEKSEIFDDQFSVERPDGSNFTLKIRSTKLEDSAMYFCASCPSGGFSYEQYFGPGTRLTVT.

The chain links TRBV6-5 to TRBJ2-5; no firm D call. V was clipped by 2 bases and J by 1 base, with 8 bases between them. The CDR3 has 14 amino acids. Germline assignment: CDR1 MNHEY and CDR2 SVGAGI. Written as DNA, the CDR3 is TGTGCCAGCAGTTACGGCGGTGTCCAAGAGACCCAGTACTTC. Translation gives CASSYGGVQETQYF.

The chain combines TRBV2 with TRBJ1-1; D gene unclear. The germline gives CDR1 SNHLY, CDR2 FYNNEI. Trimming left V 6 bases short and J 2 bases short, with 16 bases between. This CDR3 spans 15 amino acids. CDR3 loop: CASRPFPVVNTEAFF. In DNA, the CDR3 is TGTGCCAGCAGACCCTTTCCGGTGGTTAACACTGAAGCTTTCTTT.

The chain has TRBV6-5 and TRBJ1-2; possible D gene TRBD1, 5 bases. The CDR3 consists of 13 residues. The germline V gene encodes CDR1 MNHEY and CDR2 SVGAGI. V lost 2 bases, J lost 7 bases, and 11 bases lay in between. For the CDR3, the DNA is TGTGCCAGCAGTTACGGGGCGACATCTGGCTACACCTTC. Its translation: CASSYGATSGYTF.

CDR3 sequence reads: CASSPAAGVNTEAFF. The CDR3 DNA sequence: TGTGCCAGCAGCCCAGCGGCGGGGGTGAACACTGAAGCTTTCTTT. The rearrangement joins TRBV7-8 to TRBJ1-1; possible D gene TRBD1, 5 bases. CDR3 length: 15 amino acids. Per the germline V gene, CDR1 is SGHVS and CDR2 is FQNEAQ. Trimming cost V 5 bases and J 0 bases, with 13 bases left between them.

The rearrangement joins TRBV19 to TRBJ1-6; weak D call: TRBD1 (5 bases). V shed 6 bases and J shed 0 bases, with 12 bases lying between them. The CDR3 totals 16 residues. Germline V lookup: CDR1 LNHDA, CDR2 SQIVND (reference sequence). CDR3 DNA sequence: TGTGCCAGTAGAGGGGTCGGCAACTCCTATAATTCACCCCTCCACTTT. Amino acid sequence: CASRGVGNSYNSPLHF.

The chain joins TRBV7-2 to TRBJ2-7; a possible D gene is TRBD2 (6 bases). This CDR3 has 14 residues. Trimming cost V 0 bases and J 2 bases, with 8 bases left between them. Per the germline V gene, CDR1 is SGHTA and CDR2 is FQGNSA. CDR3 DNA: TGTGCCAGCAGCTTAGCTAGCGGAGCCTACGAGCAGTACTTC. Translation: CASSLASGAYEQYF.

The rearrangement joins TRBV20-1 to TRBJ2-1; the D is unclear. The CDR3 sequence is 11 residues long. Germline V gene sequence: CDR1 DFQATT, CDR2 SNEGSKA (reference sequence). V was cut by 3 bases and J by 4 bases, with 4 bases left in between. CDR3 sequence reads: CSASPYNEQFF. The CDR3 DNA reads as TGCAGTGCTAGTCCGTACAATGAGCAGTTCTTC.

Here the CDR3 DNA reads TGTGCCAGTAGTACAGGGTTTACTGAAGCTTTCTTT. It is translated as CASSTGFTEAFF. V usage is TRBV19 and J usage is TRBJ1-1, with D possibly TRBD1 on 5 matching bases. Trimming shortened V by 4 bases and J by 5 bases, and 8 bases separated the two germline ends. The CDR3 has 12 residues. Germline V gives CDR1 LNHDA, CDR2 SQIVND (reference sequence).